Listed below are T cell receptor beta chains from one sample, sequenced in a study of beta chain features in type 1 diabetes. Measured with immunoSEQ multiplex PCR; TCRdb has only the in-frame clones, and not every one. This sample has a few hundred thousand clones, with around an eighth found just once. Sequencing was carried out using naive CD4+ T cells from blood. The receptors were sampled from a woman under 30 with type 1 diabetes. Both conserved end residues are trimmed from each CDR3. A row's size may be missing; if present it is once, few, many or a size class.

V gene	clone size	CDR3 protein
TRBV7-9	few	ASSYGDRDNEQY
TRBV19	few	GSGVWQPQH
TRBV5-4	few	ASSLAGPQETQY
TRBV29-1	NA	SVEKERQYDYGYT
TRBV27	NA	ATNSRLGYT
TRBV5-4	few	ASSPGDENYGYT
TRBV18	NA	ASSPQRGASTDTQY
TRBV25-1	NA	ASRAGQAPQETQY
TRBV30	few	ACSDRRDQPQH
TRBV19	NA	ASCRRGADPGELF
TRBV21-1	NA	ASSNVAEDYEQY
TRBV2	NA	ASRVRESNEQF
TRBV7-9	NA	AVRRGVVTGKLDGYT
TRBV20-1	NA	SAGLADTQY
TRBV18	NA	ASSDGTSGYNEQF
TRBV20-1	few	SASLGSGYT
TRBV9	NA	ASSVGTYGYT
TRBV23-1	NA	ASSGQGTSYEQY
TRBV4-3	few	ASSQPPGGTTDTQY
TRBV7-2	few	ASTLGAGVAYT
TRBV6-5	NA	ASSYLSSEGEQY
TRBV19	few	ASTQGGQETQY
TRBV9	few	ASSVGSGTGPYEQY
TRBV23-1	few	ASSQRTGTGVNEQY
TRBV7-9	NA	ASSLAAAPSYEQY
TRBV7-6	NA	ASSPSGTFNNEQF
TRBV7-2	NA	ASSPPQEPHEQY
TRBV6-6	NA	ASRSRGGVAYNEQF
TRBV28	few	ASSPGQSYEQY
TRBV5-1	few	ASSLSGSQPQH
TRBV18	once	ASSPLPPQGEETQY
TRBV5-4	NA	ASSIPGLAGLTGELF
TRBV7-9	few	ASSLARKTLDRSEAEAF
TRBV5-1	NA	ASSLLESGANVLT
TRBV5-1	NA	ASSSSGTGTYQETQY
TRBV11-2	NA	ASSQRVGVAYGYT
TRBV4-3	NA	ASSPYLRGDEQY
TRBV14	NA	ASSQAAGMYGYT